This TCR beta chain was sequenced in a study of T cells after yellow fever vaccination. For TCR, cDNA came from 5'RACE template switching, which added a universal primer site and UMIs. TCRdb re-analysed the 5' RACE reads in MiXCR, keeping a single row per CDR3 protein. Of a few hundred thousand distinct CDR3 sequences listed, 6.8% are singletons. Points from the study as a whole: The CD4 and CD8 compartments had a small share of their clonotypes in common.

This clonotype came up a few times. What it binds is not known. This TCR derives from a man aged 18 to 30 who received the YFV17D yellow fever vaccine. The sample consisted of PBMCs, taken roughly 46 days after the first yellow fever vaccination.

Here the CDR3 DNA reads TGCAGTGCTAGTGACGCCGGGACTAGCGGGGGGCGCGGCACAGATACGCAGTATTTT. Its protein is CSASDAGTSGGRGTDTQYF. V usage is TRBV20-1 and J usage is TRBJ2-3, with TRBD2 matching over 15 bases. CDR3 size: 19 residues. CDR1 is DFQATT and CDR2 is SNEGSKA in the germline V gene (reference sequence). J was trimmed by 1 base and V by 3 bases; bases with no gene match: 11.